The clone carrying this T cell receptor beta chain has a handful of counts. Its antigen is unidentified. A second about 7 to 12 cycle PCR used barcoded and J-beta primers. From the 5' RACE reads, TCRdb called clonotypes with MiXCR, one entry per CDR3 protein. The sample carries about 570,000 distinct CDR3 sequences, roughly a quarter recorded once. These data are taken from a study of blood T cells in healthy people across ages. Broader study findings: Both higher diversity and more naive CD4+ cells marked long-lived donors when set against aged donors. CMV status of donors was not determined, possibly confounding expanded clonotype changes. In older individuals, TCR beta diversity per million T cells was lower, falling roughly linearly with age.

Each sample provided at least 6 micrograms of extracted total RNA. The CDR3 is 14 residues long. J gave up 6 bases and V 0 bases, and 4 bases lay outside the gene matches. Germline V lookup: CDR1 LGHNA, CDR2 YSLEER. The origin of this receptor is a woman in her 70s in good health. The chain has TRBV4-3 and TRBJ2-7; TRBD1 aligns across 8 bases. The material sequenced was blood. The CDR3 DNA follows: TGCGCCAGCAGCCAAGATCCAACAGGGGGCGAGCAGTACTTC. Translated: CASSQDPTGGEQYF.